This T cell receptor beta chain stems from a study of T cells after yellow fever vaccination. Study-wide context: With SMART-Seq v4 Ultra Low Input, the fractions containing low cell numbers were prepared.

The authors made TCR cDNA by 5'RACE template switching, adding a universal primer site and UMIs. MiXCR, applied by TCRdb to the 5' RACE reads, yields one record per CDR3 protein. The sample shows some 150,000 distinct CDR3 sequences, approximately 6.6% of them seen only once. This CDR3 region has 12 residues. Germline V gene sequence: CDR1 SGHTA, CDR2 FQGNSA. J lost 7 bases, V lost 5 bases, and 3 bases had no gene match. Findings of the study overall: Clonotypes shared by both compartments, CD4 and CD8, made up a small share. The booster response re-showed most primary clones: more than 95% CD4, over 80% CD8.

This clonotype was counted at least ten times. The antigen remains unidentified. This rearrangement joins TRBV7-2 to TRBJ2-3; 7 bases match TRBD2. Sequenced here: CD4+ T cells sorted from PBMCs, sampled 10 days after the yellow fever booster vaccination. This sequence was found in a man aged 30 to 45 who received the YFV17D yellow fever vaccine. This chain's CDR3 is CASSGGGNTQYF. CDR3 DNA sequence: TGTGCCAGCAGCGGGGGGGGGAATACGCAGTATTTT.